This T cell receptor (beta chain) was recorded in a study of post-analysis software for immune sequencing data. Background on the study: Progressive-relapsing, secondary progressive and relapsing-remitting multiple sclerosis were among the disease courses included. General study points: Compared with controls, patients showed significantly lower normalized Chao1 diversity. Roughly five TRBV segments were more frequent in patients than controls; TRBV5-6, TRBV5-1 and TRBV20-1 belonged to this group. Under the F measure, samples that were prepared in one batch clustered strongly together.

Each TCR beta cDNA library carried unique molecular identifiers. Roughly 0.5 million cDNA molecules were obtained from 1 to 10 million T cells. TCRdb passed the PCR reads through MiXCR, listing each CDR3 protein once. The sample lists fewer than 850,000 distinct CDR3 sequences, around 45% occurring once. A remark on this clonotype: Its matching antigen is unknown.

With 0 bases removed from V and 5 bases from J, the gap between germline ends came to 15 bases. Germline V gene sequence: CDR1 SGHRS, CDR2 YFSETQ. The CDR3 contains 15 residues. The chain links TRBV5-1 to TRBJ2-7; perhaps D is TRBD1 or TRBD2 (5 bases each). The TCR sequence derives from a girl aged 5-17 years with multiple sclerosis. The sample comprised blood. The CDR3 region is CASSLAEGPQNEQYF. CDR3 bases: TGCGCCAGCAGCTTGGCCGAGGGGCCCCAAAACGAGCAGTACTTC.